The rows below give T cell receptor beta chains drawn from one sample of a study of T cells of healthy individuals. MiXCR was run by TCRdb on the 5' RACE reads, yielding one entry per CDR3 protein. Of around 63,000 distinct CDR3 sequences listed, around 15% are singletons. The receptors stem from a human donor in good health. Both conserved end residues are part of each CDR3. D genes are given only for firm matches. Clone size is shown for a subset of rows, as once, few, many or a class of expanded clone.

TRBV4-1,TRBJ2-2,many,-,CASSQLTAGQSGELFF,TGCGCCAGCAGCCAATTAACTGCGGGTCAGTCCGGGGAGCTGTTTTTT
TRBV30,TRBJ1-6,many,-,CAWGPRWATGGSSPLHF,TGTGCCTGGGGACCCCGCTGGGCGACAGGAGGGAGTTCACCCCTCCACTTT
TRBV20-1,TRBJ1-2,few,-,CSARDTRTANYGYTF,TGCAGTGCTAGAGATACCAGGACCGCTAACTATGGCTACACCTTC
TRBV9,TRBJ1-1,-,-,CASSAGRGSTEAFF,TGTGCCAGCAGCGCTGGCAGGGGCAGCACTGAAGCTTTCTTT
TRBV27,TRBJ2-6,few,-,CASSPGLTGANVLTF,TGTGCCAGCAGTCCCGGGCTCACTGGGGCCAACGTCCTGACTTTC
TRBV4-2,TRBJ2-7,-,TRBD2,CASSQTTTSGHEQYF,TGTGCCAGCAGCCAAACGACGACTAGCGGGCACGAGCAGTACTTC
TRBV12-3/TRBV12-4,TRBJ2-1,-,-,CASSLAPGGREQFF,TGTGCCAGCAGTTTAGCCCCAGGCGGACGGGAGCAGTTCTTC
TRBV29-1,TRBJ2-7,many,TRBD1,CGAQGIFYEQYF,TGCGGCGCACAGGGGATCTTCTACGAGCAGTACTTC
TRBV21-1,TRBJ2-3,many,-,CASSPRRYATDTQYF,TGTGCCAGCAGCCCCCGAAGATATGCAACAGATACGCAGTATTTT
TRBV29-1,TRBJ2-7,few,-,CSVSVGGTYEQYF,TGCAGCGTCTCTGTGGGGGGAACCTACGAGCAGTACTTC
TRBV19,TRBJ2-7,-,-,CASSIGYEQYF,TGTGCCAGTAGTATCGGGTACGAGCAGTACTTC
TRBV12-3/TRBV12-4,TRBJ2-3,-,TRBD1,CASNPTGGLTDTQYF,TGTGCCAGCAACCCTACAGGGGGCCTCACAGATACGCAGTATTTT
TRBV5-1,TRBJ2-2,many,-,CASSLEEGANTGELFF,TGCGCCAGCAGCTTGGAGGAGGGGGCGAACACCGGGGAGCTGTTTTTT
TRBV6-4,TRBJ2-1,many,-,CASSSSLQGTEQFF,-
TRBV9,TRBJ1-1,many,-,CASSESADTEAFF,TGTGCCAGCAGCGAGAGTGCGGACACTGAAGCTTTCTTT
TRBV7-9,TRBJ2-7,few,-,CASSLGQHPSYEQYF,TGTGCCAGCAGCTTGGGGCAGCACCCATCCTACGAGCAGTACTTC
TRBV27,TRBJ2-3,few,TRBD2,CASSARLAGTSTDTQYF,TGTGCCAGCAGTGCCCGACTAGCGGGAACTAGCACAGATACGCAGTATTTT
TRBV4-1,TRBJ1-3,few,TRBD1,CASSQVYFSTGRGNTIYF,TGCGCCAGCAGCCAAGTATACTTCTCGACAGGGCGAGGAAACACCATATATTTT
TRBV4-1,TRBJ2-7,-,-,CASSQDPTQGLSYEQYF,TGCGCCAGCAGCCAAGACCCGACACAGGGCCTCTCCTACGAGCAGTACTTC
TRBV29-1,TRBJ2-4,-,-,CSVSEKLAKNIQYF,TGCAGCGTTTCCGAAAAATTAGCCAAAAACATTCAGTACTTC
TRBV19,TRBJ1-5,many,-,CAAHQGMSNQPQHF,TGTGCCGCCCATCAGGGGATGAGCAATCAGCCCCAGCATTTT
TRBV20-1,TRBJ2-1,many,TRBD2,CSARPGLAARSGNEQFF,TGCAGTGCTAGACCGGGACTAGCAGCCCGAAGTGGCAATGAGCAGTTCTTC
TRBV28,TRBJ1-2,few,-,CASRRAPPIANYGYTF,TGTGCCAGCAGACGCGCCCCCCCCATAGCTAACTATGGCTACACCTTC
TRBV6-5,TRBJ1-6,-,-,CASSYGSRWGDSYNSPLHF,TGTGCCAGCAGTTACGGATCCAGGTGGGGAGACTCCTATAATTCACCCCTCCACTTT
TRBV6-5,TRBJ2-2,many,-,CASSYSKRASGELFF,TGTGCCAGCAGTTACTCGAAACGTGCGTCCGGGGAGCTGTTTTTT
TRBV12-3/TRBV12-4,TRBJ2-1,many,-,CASSFLRNEQFF,TGTGCCAGCAGTTTCTTGCGCAATGAGCAGTTCTTC
TRBV6-1,TRBJ1-1,many,-,CASTERRVQLTEAFF,TGTGCCAGCACCGAACGTAGAGTCCAGCTCACTGAAGCTTTCTTT
TRBV12-2,TRBJ1-2,few,-,CASRLMGQLYGYTF,TGTGCAAGTCGCCTGATGGGACAGTTATATGGCTACACCTTC
TRBV5-6,TRBJ2-7,-,-,CASSLGPGYEQYF,TGTGCCAGCAGCCTCGGACCAGGCTACGAGCAGTACTTC
TRBV5-1,TRBJ1-3,many,-,CASSRRGGGNTIYF,TGCGCCAGCAGCCGCAGGGGAGGAGGAAACACCATATATTTT
TRBV29-1,TRBJ2-2,few,-,CSAGETGELFF,TGCAGCGCAGGGGAAACCGGGGAGCTGTTTTTT
TRBV4-1,TRBJ2-7,many,TRBD2,CASSQDLSPLAGSYEQYF,TGCGCCAGCAGCCAAGATCTGAGCCCACTAGCGGGGTCCTACGAGCAGTACTTC
TRBV7-9,TRBJ2-1,many,TRBD2,CASRPTSGSHNEQFF,TGTGCCAGCAGGCCTACTAGCGGGAGTCACAATGAGCAGTTCTTC
TRBV9,TRBJ2-7,many,-,CASSVQDGLYEQYF,TGTGCCAGCAGCGTACAAGACGGACTCTACGAGCAGTACTTC
TRBV7-9,TRBJ1-1,few,-,CASSDQGSEYTEAFF,TGTGCCAGCAGCGATCAGGGGTCGGAGTACACTGAAGCTTTCTTT
TRBV6-5,TRBJ2-3,-,TRBD1,CASSYSGQLTDTQYF,TGTGCCAGCAGTTACTCGGGACAGCTCACAGATACGCAGTATTTT
TRBV6-5,TRBJ2-3,many,TRBD2,CASSYLLWTSGGPNPSTDTQYF,TGTGCCAGCAGTTACTTACTTTGGACTAGCGGGGGACCTAACCCCAGCACAGATACGCAGTATTTT
TRBV7-3,TRBJ2-2,-,TRBD1,CASSLPGQGVSGELFF,TGTGCCAGCAGCTTACCTGGACAGGGGGTTTCCGGGGAGCTGTTTTTT
TRBV2,TRBJ2-3,few,TRBD2,CASSGLAGLDTQYF,TGTGCCAGCTCGGGACTAGCGGGACTGGATACGCAGTATTTT
TRBV2,TRBJ2-2,few,-,CASSEGTYTGELFF,TGTGCCAGCAGTGAAGGGACCTACACCGGGGAGCTGTTTTTT